This passage covers 25 T cell receptor beta chains from one sample sequenced in a study of regulatory T cells in long-lasting Graves disease. HTBI primers from iRepertoire and Arm-PCR of CDR3 regions yielded the TCR beta libraries. TCRdb used MiXCR to reprocess the multiplex PCR reads, holding one entry per CDR3 protein. The repertoire consists of about 430,000 distinct CDR3 sequences, with over 14% occurring once and the leading ten covering under 9%. Time point indicated: newly diagnosed GD, antithyroid drugs for less than 3 months. Construction of the TCR library relied on RNA isolated from PBMCs. The same data also contributed to another study, on T cells in Graves' hyperthyroidism and ophthalmopathy.

The material sequenced was peripheral blood mononuclear cells (PBMCs), taken at new diagnosis, from a patient treated with antithyroid drugs. These receptors were taken from a woman in her 40s with Graves disease.

At least ten counts were recorded for this clonotype. The DNA for the CDR3 is TGTGCCAGCAGTGAATTCGCCCCCACCACAGGGGCCACTAATGAAGCTTTCTTT. Its protein is CASSEFAPTTGATNEAFF. The chain joins TRBV25-1 to TRBJ1-1, with 7 bases that match TRBD1. The CDR3 consists of 18 residues. V gave up 1 base and J gave up 7 bases; unmatched junction bases: 18. CDR1 is MGHDK and CDR2 is SYGVNS in the germline V gene.

On this clonotype itself: A far larger clone is off by one base, so a read error is likely. The chain couples TRBV2 to TRBJ2-1, with D unresolved. The J call may not be correct, given that the DNA end is closer to TRBJ2-5. This CDR3 spans 14 amino acids. Germline values: CDR1 SNHLY, CDR2 FYNNEI. CDR3 bases: TGTGCCAGCAGTGGGGCCACAATCCAAGAGAACCAGTACTTC. Amino acids: CASSGATIQENQYF.

At least ten counts were recorded for this clonotype. The chain links TRBV7-8 to TRBJ1-3; D may be TRBD1 (6 bases). Germline V gives CDR1 SGHVS, CDR2 FQNEAQ. The CDR3 runs to 16 residues. Trimming left V 1 base short and J 3 bases short, with 13 bases between. In nucleotides, the CDR3 is TGTGCCAGCAGCTTAGGTTCGGGGGCTGGTGGAAACACCATATATTTT. Protein product: CASSLGSGAGGNTIYF.

The chain carries TRBV18 and TRBJ2-7, with D possibly TRBD2 on 5 matching bases. Germline values: CDR1 KGHSH, CDR2 LQKENI. V lost 1 base, J lost 3 bases, and 16 bases lay in between. The length of the CDR3 is 16 residues. The CDR3 here is CASSPLLGTAGYEQYF. The DNA of the CDR3 is TGTGCCAGCTCACCACTACTAGGCACGGCGGGCTACGAGCAGTACTTC.

This clonotype was recorded a few times. The chain employs TRBV28 and TRBJ2-1; 9 nucleotides match TRBD2. Trimming took 3 bases from V and 5 from J; bases not matched to a gene: 14. Germline CDR1 MDHEN, CDR2 SYDVKM. The CDR3 is 18 amino acids. CDR3 bases: TGTGCCAGCAGTTTTCAGGGGAGTAGCGGGAGTTACCACAATGAGCAGTTCTTC. It specifies CASSFQGSSGSYHNEQFF.

About this clonotype itself: One junction end disagrees with the germline gene, perhaps due to a read error. This rearrangement joins TRBV11-2 to TRBJ1-1; weak D call: TRBD1 (6 bases). This CDR3 is 11 amino acids long. Looked up from germline, CDR1 is SGHAT and CDR2 is FQNNGV. As DNA, the CDR3 is TGTGCCAGCAGCTCAAGATCGGGGGCTTTATTT. Protein product: CASSSRSGALF.

This clonotype showed up many times. The chain has TRBV14 and TRBJ2-3; 7 nucleotides agree with TRBD2. Looked up from germline, CDR1 is SGHDN and CDR2 is FVKESK. The CDR3 totals 16 residues. V was pared by 3 bases and J by 6 bases, with 12 bases of the junction left unmatched. The CDR3, as DNA: TGTGCCAGCAGCCAGGGACTATCCACAAGAGTCGATACGCAGTATTTT. Amino acids: CASSQGLSTRVDTQYF.

This clonotype was picked up a small number of times. A much larger clonotype is one base distant, so this may be a read error. The V call is TRBV12-3 or TRBV12-4, the J call TRBJ2-3, with D uncertain. V gave up 6 bases and J gave up 6 bases, with 10 bases separating them. CDR3 size: 12 residues. CDR3 sequence reads: CASSPIRDTQYF. CDR3 nucleotide sequence: TGTGCCAGCAGCCCAATAAGGGATACGCAGTATTTT.

This clonotype has a count of ten or more. The chain employs TRBV5-1 and TRBJ1-2; D possibly corresponds to TRBD1 (6 bases). The germline V and J ends were trimmed by 4 bases and 5 bases, with 15 bases remaining between them. This CDR3 has 14 amino acids. Germline V gives CDR1 SGHRS, CDR2 YFSETQ. The chain's CDR3 is CASSKTTGGYGYTF. The CDR3 region has the DNA TGCGCCAGCAGCAAGACGACAGGAGGATATGGCTACACCTTC.

Notes on this clonotype: A much larger clone sits a single nucleotide away, making a read error possible. The chain combines TRBV27 with TRBJ2-7; 9 nucleotides line up with TRBD2. Germline-derived CDR1 and CDR2 are MNHEY and SMNVEV (reference sequence). The CDR3 runs 16 residues. V lost 2 bases and J lost 4; bases outside the gene matches: 9. The CDR3 reads CASSLRGRLAEYEQYF. The CDR3 region has the DNA TGTGCCAGCAGTTTAAGGGGAAGACTAGCGGAATACGAGCAGTACTTC.

This clonotype was detected ten times or more. The gene calls are TRBV28 and TRBJ2-3; D remains unclear. Per germline, CDR1 MDHEN and CDR2 SYDVKM. Trimming removed 5 bases from V and 0 bases from J, with 12 bases in between. The CDR3 spans 15 residues. CDR3 nucleotides: TGTGCCAGCAGTCCCTCCCCATCTAGCACAGATACGCAGTATTTT. Translated: CASSPSPSSTDTQYF.

The V and J genes are TRBV20-1 and TRBJ2-1; 8 nucleotides match TRBD1. The CDR3 totals 15 residues. Germline CDR1 and CDR2: DFQATT and SNEGSKA (reference sequence). With V trimmed by 3 bases and J by 2 bases, 6 bases remained unmatched. In DNA, the CDR3 is TGCAGTGCTAGGCACAGGGGGAACACCTACAATGAGCAGTTCTTC. It encodes CSARHRGNTYNEQFF.

This clonotype was picked up many times. The chain combines TRBV20-1 with TRBJ1-1; tentatively, D is TRBD1 (5 bases). Germline assignment: CDR1 DFQATT and CDR2 SNEGSKA (reference sequence). V dropped 4 bases and J dropped 1 base, with 22 bases sitting between them. This CDR3 is built from 17 residues. The CDR3 loop is CSAKRPGRGAQNTEAFF. The CDR3 DNA reads TGCAGTGCTAAACGGCCGGGGCGGGGAGCCCAGAACACTGAAGCTTTCTTT.

V gene TRBV7-9 combines with J gene TRBJ1-3; no clear D. The germline V and J ends were trimmed by 8 bases and 7 bases, with 33 bases remaining between them. This CDR3 comprises 19 residues. Germline loops: CDR1 SEHNR, CDR2 FQNEAQ (reference sequence). The CDR3 region has the DNA TGTGCCAGCTCACCACAGCCACCCGAGTTTCAGGTCGGGCATAACACCATATATTTT. The encoded protein is CASSPQPPEFQVGHNTIYF.

The CDR3 loop reads CASSFPTSGITDTQYF. Written as DNA, the CDR3 is TGTGCCAGCAGCTTTCCGACTAGCGGGATCACAGATACGCAGTATTTT. The chain links TRBV13 to TRBJ2-3, with 11 bases matching TRBD2. V lost 3 bases and J lost 2; bases outside the gene matches: 4. Germline V gives CDR1 PRHDT, CDR2 FYEKMQ (reference sequence). This CDR3 contains 16 residues. The full variable domain, completed using reference TRBV13 and TRBJ2-3, is AAGVIQSPRHLIKEKRETATLKCYPIPRHDTVYWYQQGPGQDPQFLISFYEKMQSDKGSIPDRFSAQQFSDYHSELNMSSLELGDSALYFCASSFPTSGITDTQYFGPGTRLTVL.

There are many counts of this clonotype. V usage is TRBV11-3 and J usage is TRBJ1-1; the D is unclear. CDR3 length: 12 amino acids. Deletions cut 3 bases from V and 4 bases from J, with 6 bases between. Germline loops: CDR1 SGHNT, CDR2 YENEEA. CDR3 nucleotides: TGTGCCAGCAGCTTTGGGAGCACTGAAGCTTTCTTT. Encoded protein: CASSFGSTEAFF.

This clonotype was recorded at least ten times. V and J are TRBV28 and TRBJ2-2; 11 positions agree with TRBD2. Trimming took 2 bases from V and 4 from J; bases not matched to a gene: 6. CDR1 is MDHEN, CDR2 SYDVKM, per germline. This CDR3 has 17 residues. The CDR3 DNA sequence: TGTGCCAGCAGTTTACCCTTAGCGGGAGGGACCACCGGGGAGCTGTTTTTT. Translation: CASSLPLAGGTTGELFF. Combining the CDR3 with reference TRBV28 and TRBJ2-2 gives the whole variable domain DVKVTQSSRYLVKRTGEKVFLECVQDMDHENMFWYRQDPGLGLRLIYFSYDVKMKEKGDIPEGYSVSREKKERFSLILESASTNQTSMYLCASSLPLAGGTTGELFFGEGSRLTVL.

This clonotype was seen ten or more times. The chain couples TRBV7-2 to TRBJ2-7; 8 nucleotides match TRBD2. This CDR3 is 17 amino acids long. V lost 2 bases and J lost 3; bases outside the gene matches: 12. Per germline, CDR1 SGHTA and CDR2 FQGNSA. CDR3 nucleotides: TGTGCCAGCAGCTTAAGGTCTGCGGGAGGCAGCCGCTACGAGCAGTACTTC. Translation gives CASSLRSAGGSRYEQYF. The entire variable domain, with the rest obtained from reference TRBV7-2 and TRBJ2-7, is as follows: GAGVSQSPSNKVTEKGKDVELRCDPISGHTALYWYRQSLGQGLEFLIYFQGNSAPDKSGLPSDRFSAERTGGSVSTLTIQRTQQEDSAVYLCASSLRSAGGSRYEQYFGPGTRLTVT.

This clonotype showed up just a few times. The chain links TRBV5-1 to TRBJ2-7, with D hard to call. V was cut by 0 bases and J by 0 bases, with 16 bases left in between. The germline CDR1 and CDR2 sequences are SGHRS and YFSETQ. The CDR3 covers 17 residues. CDR3 nucleotides: TGCGCCAGCAGCTTGGGACGAGAAGGGTTAGTCTCCTACGAGCAGTACTTC. It encodes CASSLGREGLVSYEQYF.

CDR3 loop: CASSQAGTKNGYTF. CDR3 sequence (DNA): TGTGCCAGCAGCCAGGCCGGGACGAAAAATGGCTACACCTTC. The V call is TRBV4-2, the J call TRBJ1-2; a possible D gene is TRBD1 (5 bases). Trimming cost V 3 bases and J 6 bases, with 14 bases left between them. The length of the CDR3 is 14 residues. The germline CDR1 and CDR2 sequences are LGHNA and YNFKEQ.

This clonotype occurred a few times. The V gene is TRBV12-5, the J gene TRBJ2-6; D may be TRBD2 (5 bases). Germline CDR1 and CDR2: LGHNT and FRNRAP. This CDR3 region has 14 residues. CDR3 sequence: CASGLGSGANVLTF. CDR3 sequence (DNA): TGTGCCAGCGGACTGGGCTCTGGGGCCAACGTCCTGACTTTC.

This clonotype was recorded a few times. The chain links TRBV5-1 to TRBJ2-7; 11 nucleotides agree with TRBD1. The CDR3 spans 14 residues. Germline assignment: CDR1 SGHRS and CDR2 YFSETQ. V trimming: 5 bases; J trimming: 3 bases; junction bases outside the gene matches: 4. The DNA of the CDR3 is TGCGCCAGCAGACCCGGGACAGGGGGCTACGAGCAGTACTTC. Its translation: CASRPGTGGYEQYF.

This clonotype was counted at least ten times. The V and J genes are TRBV27 and TRBJ2-7; the D is unclear. Germline CDR1 MNHEY, CDR2 SMNVEV (reference sequence). Trimming shortened V by 3 bases and J by 0 bases, and 18 bases separated the two germline ends. The CDR3 covers 17 residues. CDR3 loop: CASSFISAVGGSYEQYF. Written as DNA, the CDR3 is TGTGCCAGCAGTTTTATTTCTGCAGTGGGCGGCTCCTACGAGCAGTACTTC.

The rearrangement joins TRBV6-1 to TRBJ2-6; 11 nucleotides align to TRBD2. Losses at the gene ends were 7 bases for V and 0 bases for J; bases not matched to a gene: 14. The length of the CDR3 is 20 residues. Per the germline V gene, CDR1 is MNHNS and CDR2 is SASEGT. The DNA of the CDR3 is TGTGCCAGCACCAGAGGTGTAGGGCTAGCGGGAGGCTCTGGGGCCAACGTCCTGACTTTC. Its protein product is CASTRGVGLAGGSGANVLTF.

This clonotype was counted only a few times. The genes are TRBV19 and TRBJ1-4; possible D gene TRBD1, 6 bases. With 4 bases removed from V and 8 bases from J, the gap between germline ends came to 14 bases. The CDR3 extends over 14 amino acids. Germline CDR1 and CDR2: LNHDA and SQIVND (reference sequence). The CDR3 loop is CASSKGGVAEKLFF. In DNA, the CDR3 is TGTGCCAGTAGTAAGGGGGGGGTTGCAGAAAAACTGTTTTTT.